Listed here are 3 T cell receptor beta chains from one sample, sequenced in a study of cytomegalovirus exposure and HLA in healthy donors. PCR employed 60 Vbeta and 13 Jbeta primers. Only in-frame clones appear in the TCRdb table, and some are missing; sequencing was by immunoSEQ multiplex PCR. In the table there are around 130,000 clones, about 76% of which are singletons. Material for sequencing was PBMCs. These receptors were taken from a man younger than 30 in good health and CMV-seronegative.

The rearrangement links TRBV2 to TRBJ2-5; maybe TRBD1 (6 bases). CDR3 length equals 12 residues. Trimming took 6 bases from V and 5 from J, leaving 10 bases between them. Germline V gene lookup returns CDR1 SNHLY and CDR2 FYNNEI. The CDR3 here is CASRQGQETQYF. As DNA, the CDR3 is TGTGCCAGCAGGCAGGGGCAGGAGACCCAGTACTTC.

This CDR3 reads CSVARQASYEQYF. The DNA of the CDR3 is TGCAGCGTTGCCCGACAGGCTTCCTACGAGCAGTACTTC. The chain joins TRBV29-1 to TRBJ2-7; D might be TRBD1 (6 bases). Germline assignment: CDR1 SQVTM and CDR2 ANQGSEA. V was clipped by 4 bases and J by 1 base, with 11 bases between them. The CDR3 contains 13 residues.

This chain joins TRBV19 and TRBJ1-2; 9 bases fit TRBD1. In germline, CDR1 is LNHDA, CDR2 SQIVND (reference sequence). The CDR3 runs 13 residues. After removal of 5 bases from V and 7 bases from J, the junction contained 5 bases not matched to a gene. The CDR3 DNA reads TGTGCCAGTAGTGAGGGACAGGGTAGTGGCTACACCTTC. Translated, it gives CASSEGQGSGYTF.